Shown below are 14 T cell receptor beta chains from a single sample sequenced in a study of blood T cell repertoires in COVID-19. Assay: immunoSEQ multiplex PCR; the TCRdb copy retains only in-frame clones and omits some. The sample includes around 120,000 clones, 85% to 90% seen only once; the top ten take about 8%. The sequenced sample was peripheral blood. Receptors were obtained from an older man who had recovered from COVID-19.

The V call is TRBV7-8, the J call TRBJ2-1; 9 bases agree with TRBD1. From germline, CDR1 is SGHVS and CDR2 FQNEAQ. The CDR3 has 15 residues. The trim removed 5 bases at V and 6 bases at J, leaving 8 bases unmatched. The CDR3 DNA reads as TGTGCCAGCAGCGCGAGGGACAGGGAGGGCAATGAGCAGTTCTTC. As protein: CASSARDREGNEQFF.

This clone was counted a single time. The chain recombines TRBV2 with TRBJ2-2; tentative D call: TRBD1 (6 bases). CDR3 length: 13 amino acids. V lost 9 bases to trimming and J lost 1 base, with 9 bases between them. Germline V gene lookup returns CDR1 SNHLY and CDR2 FYNNEI. CDR3 in amino acids: CASYRENTGELFF. CDR3 nucleotides: TGTGCCAGTTACAGGGAGAACACCGGGGAGCTGTTTTTT.

J is TRBJ2-2 and V is TRBV7-8, with D possibly being TRBD1 (6 bases). The CDR3 contains 14 residues. Germline loops: CDR1 SGHVS, CDR2 FQNEAQ. V was clipped by 7 bases and J by 2 bases, with 11 bases between them. Here the CDR3 DNA reads TGTGCCAGCACCCGGACAGAAAACACCGGGGAGCTGTTTTTT. Amino acid sequence: CASTRTENTGELFF.

The V call is TRBV27, the J call TRBJ2-1; D possibly corresponds to TRBD2 (7 bases). This CDR3 is built from 16 residues. In germline, CDR1 is MNHEY, CDR2 SMNVEV (reference sequence). The V gene lost 2 bases and the J gene lost 3 bases, with 14 bases spanning the gap. This CDR3 is CASSLIGGGGYNEQFF. Written as DNA, the CDR3 is TGTGCCAGCAGTTTAATCGGGGGCGGGGGCTACAATGAGCAGTTCTTC.

The chain combines TRBV5-4 with TRBJ1-1; D remains unclear. The CDR3 has 14 residues. Trimming stripped 0 bases from V and 2 bases from J, with 8 bases between. Germline lookup yields CDR1 SGHNT and CDR2 YYREEE (reference sequence). DNA for the CDR3: TGTGCCAGCAGCTTGGCAGGTCCCAACACTGAAGCTTTCTTT. Residues: CASSLAGPNTEAFF.

The chain recombines TRBV4-3 with TRBJ2-3, with D perhaps TRBD2 (6 bases). V was cut by 0 bases and J by 6 bases, with 10 bases left in between. Germline-derived CDR1 and CDR2 are LGHNA and YSLEER. There are 14 residues in the CDR3. CDR3 coding DNA: TGCGCCAGCAGCCAAGATCCAGGAGGGGATACGCAGTATTTT. Translated: CASSQDPGGDTQYF.

V usage is TRBV4-2 and J usage is TRBJ2-7, with 7 bases fitting TRBD1. The CDR3 is made up of 16 amino acids. The trim removed 2 bases at V and 0 bases at J, leaving 7 bases unmatched. CDR1 and CDR2 (germline): LGHNA, YNFKEQ. CDR3 sequence: CASSQQAGTDSYEQYF. The CDR3 DNA reads TGTGCCAGCAGCCAACAAGCCGGGACAGACTCCTACGAGCAGTACTTC.

The chain couples TRBV9 to TRBJ2-7; 11 positions match TRBD1. The CDR3 covers 16 residues. Germline V gives CDR1 SGDLS, CDR2 YYNGEE. V shed 4 bases and J 3 bases; nucleotides not matched to a gene: 9. DNA of the CDR3: TGTGCCAGCAGCACAGGCCCCGGGACAGGGGGCTACGAGCAGTACTTC. Translating gives CASSTGPGTGGYEQYF.

The chain recombines TRBV6-6 with TRBJ1-1, with a tentative D call TRBD1 (6 bases). The germline V and J ends were trimmed by 6 bases and 1 base, with 15 bases remaining between them. The length of the CDR3 is 15 residues. Germline V gives CDR1 MNHNY, CDR2 SVGAGI (reference sequence). The CDR3 is CASSEQGGGNTEAFF. The CDR3 bases are TGTGCCAGCAGCGAACAGGGAGGGGGGAACACTGAAGCTTTCTTT.

This rearrangement joins TRBV9 to TRBJ1-3, with TRBD1 matching 9 bases. Trimming cost V 6 bases and J 0 bases; bases outside gene matches: 4. CDR1 is SGDLS and CDR2 is YYNGEE in the germline V gene. The CDR3 is 15 residues long. CDR3 DNA: TGTGCCAGCAACGAACAGGGGGCCTCTGGAAACACCATATATTTT. This translates into CASNEQGASGNTIYF. The variable domain in full, with the rest retrieved from reference TRBV9 and TRBJ1-3, is DSGVTQTPKHLITATGQRVTLRCSPRSGDLSVYWYQQSLDQGLQFLIQYYNGEERAKGNILERFSAQQFPDLHSELNLSSLELGDSALYFCASNEQGASGNTIYFGEGSWLTVV.

This chain joins TRBV20-1 and TRBJ2-7; D is undetermined. Per germline, CDR1 DFQATT and CDR2 SNEGSKA (reference sequence). Trimming took off 1 base at V and 6 bases at J, with 7 bases between the two ends. The CDR3 length is 11 residues. The CDR3 is CSARGWSEQYF. CDR3 DNA: TGCAGTGCTAGAGGGTGGAGCGAGCAGTACTTC.

The V gene is TRBV9, the J gene TRBJ2-3; D is uncertain. Germline V gene lookup returns CDR1 SGDLS and CDR2 YYNGEE. This CDR3 spans 14 amino acids. V lost 0 bases and J 4 bases, leaving 9 bases between the germline ends. CDR3 bases: TGTGCCAGCAGCGTAGCTACGATCGCAGATACGCAGTATTTT. It yields the protein CASSVATIADTQYF.

This chain uses TRBV2 with TRBJ1-5, with a weak D call TRBD1 (6 bases). The V end lost 4 bases, the J end lost 6 bases, and 16 bases lay between the germline ends. The CDR3 is made up of 15 amino acids. The germline CDR1 and CDR2 sequences are SNHLY and FYNNEI. The CDR3 loop is CASSVEGGDGQPQHF. In nucleotides, the CDR3 is TGTGCCAGCAGTGTTGAGGGGGGGGATGGTCAGCCCCAGCATTTT.

The rearrangement links TRBV11-3 to TRBJ1-1, with TRBD1 as a possible D gene (5 bases). Germline assignment: CDR1 SGHNT and CDR2 YENEEA. V was clipped by 8 bases and J by 5 bases, with 15 bases between them. The CDR3 totals 13 residues. The CDR3 nucleotides read TGTGCCAGCGGGGAGGGGCCAGGGACTGAAGCTTTCTTT. Its protein product is CASGEGPGTEAFF.